Listed below are T cell receptor beta chains from one sample, sequenced in a study of CD8 T cells in Susac syndrome. TCRdb re-called the immunoSEQ multiplex PCR reads through MiXCR, storing one row per CDR3 protein. Altogether hundreds of thousands of distinct CDR3 sequences are present, 94% being singletons, with the ten largest covering under 0.2%. Sequenced sample: CD4+ T cells from PBMCs. These receptors all come from a human donor with Susac syndrome. Each CDR3 is given with its conserved first and last residue. A D gene is named only where the DNA matches it firmly. Part of the rows lack a size; the others show once, few, many or a class for expanded clones.

12	TRBV5-1	TRBJ1-6	NA	NA	TGCGCCAGCAGCTTCCAGAATTCACCCCTCCACTTT	CASSFQNSPLHF
12	TRBV28	TRBJ1-2	NA	NA	TGTGCCAGCAGTCAGGGAGTGGATGGCTACACCTTC	CASSQGVDGYTF
11	TRBV20-1	TRBJ1-5	NA	NA	TGCAGTGCCCGAGCGGGGGAAGCCCAGCATTTT	CSARAGEAQHF
16	TRBV6-6	TRBJ2-3	TRBD2	NA	TGTGCCAGCAGTCCAAGGACACCCGGGGGGGCAGATACGCAGTATTTT	CASSPRTPGGADTQYF
12	TRBV29-1	TRBJ1-2	NA	NA	TGCAGCGTGGGGACTGGAAGTGATGGCTACACCTTC	CSVGTGSDGYTF
14	TRBV2	TRBJ1-5	NA	once	TGTGCCAGCAAGTGGAGGAGAAACAATCAGCCCCAGCATTTT	CASKWRRNNQPQHF
16	TRBV7-9	TRBJ2-1	NA	NA	TGTGCCAGCAGCTTAGTCCTCCGGGGGTTCTACAATGAGCAGTTCTTC	CASSLVLRGFYNEQFF
13	TRBV12-3/TRBV12-4	TRBJ1-2	NA	NA	TGTGCCAGCAGCGAACCGGGCCGCTCGGGCTACACCTTC	CASSEPGRSGYTF
16	TRBV24-1	TRBJ2-1	TRBD2	NA	TGTGCCACCAGTGATTTCTCTGTCGGGGGGGACAATGAGCAGTTCTTC	CATSDFSVGGDNEQFF
13	TRBV19	TRBJ1-1	TRBD1	NA	TGTGCCAGTAGTAGAGGACAGGGGGTTGAAGCTTTCTTT	CASSRGQGVEAFF
21	TRBV9	TRBJ2-6	TRBD1	NA	TGTGCCAGCAGCGCCCGACAGGGTATGGCACTGGAGAACTCTGGGGCCAACGTCCTGACTTTC	CASSARQGMALENSGANVLTF
13	TRBV19	TRBJ1-1	NA	NA	TGTGCCAGTGGGGGACTGGTGAACACTGAAGCTTTCTTT	CASGGLVNTEAFF
14	TRBV27	TRBJ1-2	NA	NA	TGTGCCAGCCTTGATTCCGGGGTCCTCTATGGCTACACCTTC	CASLDSGVLYGYTF
14	TRBV9	TRBJ2-7	NA	NA	TGTGCCAGCAGCGTAACGGGATTAACCTACGAGCAGTACTTC	CASSVTGLTYEQYF
13	TRBV3-1	TRBJ1-3	NA	once	TGTGCCAGTAGGGTAAGCTCTGGAAACACCATATATTTT	CASRVSSGNTIYF
15	TRBV5-1	TRBJ1-2	TRBD1	NA	TGCGCCAGCAGCACGAAAGGGGGCGATGGCTATGGCTACACCTTC	CASSTKGGDGYGYTF
14	TRBV18	TRBJ2-1	NA	NA	TGTGCCAGCTCACCGCTTGCACTTAACAATGAGCAGTTCTTC	CASSPLALNNEQFF
19	TRBV11-2	TRBJ1-2	TRBD1	NA	TGTGCCAGCAGCTTAGATCAAATCACTGGACAGGGTCGATTCTATGGCTACACCTTC	CASSLDQITGQGRFYGYTF
17	TRBV20-1	TRBJ1-1	NA	once	TGCAGTGCTAGAGACTACATCAGGGGACGAGGGAGGACTGAAGCTTTCTTT	CSARDYIRGRGRTEAFF
16	TRBV5-4	TRBJ2-6	TRBD1	NA	TGTGCCAGCAGCCCCCGCAGGACAGGCGGGGCCAACGTCCTGACTTTC	CASSPRRTGGANVLTF
14	TRBV20-1	TRBJ2-5	NA	NA	TGCAGTGCTGGGCCCGGGACCCCCCAAGAGACCCAGTACTTC	CSAGPGTPQETQYF
12	TRBV29-1	TRBJ1-5	NA	NA	TGCAGCGTCCTTGCAGGGGATCAGCCCCAGCATTTT	CSVLAGDQPQHF
12	TRBV20-1	TRBJ1-5	NA	NA	TGCAGTGCAGTGCGGCGAGGGCAGCCCCAGCATTTT	CSAVRRGQPQHF
14	TRBV29-1	TRBJ2-5	NA	NA	TGCAGCGCCGGCGCGTCGGGGGGCGCAGAGACCCAGTACTTC	CSAGASGGAETQYF
14	TRBV30	TRBJ1-2	TRBD1	NA	TGTGCCTGGAGTGCGGACAGGGTTAGCTATGGCTACACCTTC	CAWSADRVSYGYTF
16	TRBV6-1	TRBJ2-3	NA	NA	TGTGCCAGCAGTGAAGCGGGACGGCCTAGCACAGATACGCAGTATTTT	CASSEAGRPSTDTQYF
15	TRBV20-1	TRBJ1-5	NA	NA	TGCAGTGCTAGAGATCATGAGGGGGTGGGTCAGCCCCAGCATTTT	CSARDHEGVGQPQHF
15	TRBV15	TRBJ1-6	NA	NA	TGTGCCACCAGCAGAGATCCGGACAGTCGTTCACCCCTCCACTTT	CATSRDPDSRSPLHF
16	TRBV5-1	TRBJ1-1	NA	NA	TGCGCCAGCAGCTTGGCCGGACTGCGGGGGAACACTGAAGCTTTCTTT	CASSLAGLRGNTEAFF
13	TRBV9	TRBJ1-1	NA	NA	TGTGCCAGCAGCGTCCTTCATCCTTCCGAAGCTTTCTTT	CASSVLHPSEAFF
15	TRBV20-1	TRBJ2-1	NA	NA	TGCAGTGCTAGCCCATTAATCAGCTCCTACAATGAGCAGTTCTTC	CSASPLISSYNEQFF